The rows below give T cell receptor beta chains drawn from one sample of a study of blood T cell repertoires in COVID-19. Some clones are missing from TCRdb's copy, which holds only in-frame ones; the method was immunoSEQ multiplex PCR. The sample contains about 100,000 clones, 90% to 95% of which appear only once. Sequenced input: peripheral blood. These receptors all stem from a man aged 45-60 years with active COVID-19. The CDR3 runs from the conserved cysteine through the conserved F or W. Fields, in order: clone size, V gene, J gene, D gene, CDR3 DNA, CDR3 protein. A D gene is named only where the DNA matches it firmly. Where a row states a size, it is once, few, many or the class of an expanded clone; other rows omit it.

.	TRBV9	TRBJ2-7	.	TGTGCCAGCAGCGTAGGCGGAGGGCCCCCGCAGTACTTC	CASSVGGGPPQYF
.	TRBV3-1/TRBV3-2	TRBJ2-2	TRBD1	TGTGCCAGCAGCCAAACCGGGACAGTCTCATCCGGGGAGCTGTTTTTT	CASSQTGTVSSGELFF
.	TRBV6-5	TRBJ1-1	TRBD1	TGTGCCAGCAGTTACGAGACAGGGGGCTTGAACACTGAAGCTTTCTTT	CASSYETGGLNTEAFF
.	TRBV14	TRBJ2-1	TRBD2	TGTGCCAGCACCGGGACTACCAGCAATGAGCAGTTCTTC	CASTGTTSNEQFF
.	TRBV6-6	TRBJ1-1	.	TGTGCCAGCAGTTACTCGCAGGGCGCTGAAGCTTTCTTT	CASSYSQGAEAFF
.	TRBV12-5	TRBJ2-2	.	TGTGCTAGTGGTCCCGGGTCTGGGGGGAGGACCGGGGAGCTGTTTTTT	CASGPGSGGRTGELFF
.	TRBV5-1	TRBJ2-7	TRBD2	TGCGCCAGCAGCTTTAACGCGGGGGTTGCGGGGGAGCAGTACTTC	CASSFNAGVAGEQYF
.	TRBV7-9	TRBJ2-1	TRBD2	TGTGCCAGCAGCTTAGATAGCGGGGTCTACAATGAGCAGTTCTTC	CASSLDSGVYNEQFF
few	TRBV7-2	TRBJ2-2	TRBD2	TGTGCCAGCAGCATAAGGGGACTAGCGAGGAGCACCGGGGAGCTGTTTTTT	CASSIRGLARSTGELFF
.	TRBV7-8	TRBJ2-4	TRBD2	TGTGCCAGCAGCCCGAGGGGAGCGGGGGCGCTAGCCAAAAACATTCAGTACTTC	CASSPRGAGALAKNIQYF
.	TRBV6-6	TRBJ2-1	.	TGTGCCAGCAGTTACGGGCAGGGGAGAGACAATGAGCAGTTCTTC	CASSYGQGRDNEQFF
.	TRBV4-2	TRBJ1-1	.	TGTGCCAGCAGCCCACTCGGGGGGCCTGGGGTGGACACTGAAGCTTTCTTT	CASSPLGGPGVDTEAFF
.	TRBV7-3	TRBJ2-3	.	TGTGCCAGCAGCTTCCGGGGGGCTGTCACAGATACGCAGTATTTT	CASSFRGAVTDTQYF
.	TRBV28	TRBJ1-5	TRBD1	TGTGCCAGCAGTTCGGGACAGGGGGCGCGGCAGCCCCAGCATTTT	CASSSGQGARQPQHF
.	TRBV27	TRBJ2-3	.	TGTGCCAGCAGTCCGAGTCCAGATACGCAGTATTTT	CASSPSPDTQYF
.	TRBV6-1	TRBJ1-6	TRBD1	TGTGCCAGCAGTGAATTATCGAGGACAGGGGGCAACTCACCCCTCCACTTT	CASSELSRTGGNSPLHF
once	TRBV11-3	TRBJ2-1	TRBD2	TGTGCCAGCACCAGAGGGACTAGCGGTTACAATGAGCAGTTCTTC	CASTRGTSGYNEQFF
.	TRBV12-3/TRBV12-4	TRBJ1-2	.	TGTGCCAGCAGTTTATTGGCAACGTATGGCTACACCTTC	CASSLLATYGYTF
.	TRBV18	TRBJ2-7	TRBD1	TGTGCCAGCTCACCGGGACAGCGCTACGAGCAGTACTTC	CASSPGQRYEQYF
.	TRBV6-5	TRBJ2-2	.	TGTGCCAGCACCAGGGGTCGGGATGCCGGGGAGCTGTTTTTT	CASTRGRDAGELFF
.	TRBV18	TRBJ2-2	TRBD1	TGTGCCAGCTCATACAGGGGGCAGGTCACCGGGGAGCTGTTTTTT	CASSYRGQVTGELFF
.	TRBV30	TRBJ2-5	TRBD2	TGTGCCTGGAGTGTTGGGGGGGGGCAAGAGACCCAGTACTTC	CAWSVGGGQETQYF
.	TRBV19	TRBJ2-5	TRBD2	TGTGCCAGTAGTTTTGGGGGCGGGAGGGAGACCCAGTACTTC	CASSFGGGRETQYF
.	TRBV3-1/TRBV3-2	TRBJ2-7	.	TGTGCCAGCAGCCAAGATACACCTCCCTACGAGCAGTACTTC	CASSQDTPPYEQYF
.	TRBV2	TRBJ2-3	.	TGTGCCAGCAGCCTTAGCACAGATACGCAGTATTTT	CASSLSTDTQYF